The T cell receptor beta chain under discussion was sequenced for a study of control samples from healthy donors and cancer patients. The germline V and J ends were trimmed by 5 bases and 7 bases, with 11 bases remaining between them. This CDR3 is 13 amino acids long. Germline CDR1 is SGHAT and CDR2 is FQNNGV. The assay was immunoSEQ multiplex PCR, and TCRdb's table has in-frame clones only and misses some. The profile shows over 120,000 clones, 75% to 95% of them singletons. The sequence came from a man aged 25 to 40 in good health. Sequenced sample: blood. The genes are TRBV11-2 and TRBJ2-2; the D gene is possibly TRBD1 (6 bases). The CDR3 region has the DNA TGTGCCAGCAGCACAGGGTTTAGCGGGGAGCTGTTTTTT. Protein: CASSTGFSGELFF.